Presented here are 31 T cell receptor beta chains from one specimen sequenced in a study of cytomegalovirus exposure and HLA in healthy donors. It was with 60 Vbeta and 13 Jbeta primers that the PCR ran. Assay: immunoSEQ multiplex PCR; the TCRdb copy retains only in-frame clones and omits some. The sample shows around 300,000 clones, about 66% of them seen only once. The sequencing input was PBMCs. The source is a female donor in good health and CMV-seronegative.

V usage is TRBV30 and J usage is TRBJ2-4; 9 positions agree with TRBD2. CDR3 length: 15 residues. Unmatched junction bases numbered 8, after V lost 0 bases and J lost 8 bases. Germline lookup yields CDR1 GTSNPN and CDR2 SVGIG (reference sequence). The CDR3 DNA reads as TGTGCCTGGAGTGTAGTAGCGGGAGTGCGAGACATTCAGTACTTC. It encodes CAWSVVAGVRDIQYF.

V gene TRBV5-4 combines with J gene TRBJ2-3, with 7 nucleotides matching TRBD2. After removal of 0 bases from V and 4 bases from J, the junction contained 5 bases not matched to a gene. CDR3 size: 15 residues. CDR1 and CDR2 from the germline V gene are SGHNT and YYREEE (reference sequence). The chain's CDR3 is CASSLGGSLPDTQYF. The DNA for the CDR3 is TGTGCCAGCAGCTTGGGCGGGAGCCTCCCAGATACGCAGTATTTT.

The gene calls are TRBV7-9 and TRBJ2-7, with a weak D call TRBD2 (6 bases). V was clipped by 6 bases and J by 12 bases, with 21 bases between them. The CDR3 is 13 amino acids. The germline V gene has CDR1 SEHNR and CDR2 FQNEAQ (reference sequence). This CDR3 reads CASRSSSGDIGYF. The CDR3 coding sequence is TGTGCCAGCAGGTCTAGCTCGGGAGACATCGGGTACTTC.

The CDR3 reads CASSPIRTSSYEQYF. CDR3 nucleotide sequence: TGTGCCAGCAGTCCGATCCGGACTAGCTCCTACGAGCAGTACTTC. The chain links TRBV27 to TRBJ2-7; 7 bases are a match to TRBD2. V lost 5 bases, J lost 0 bases, and 7 bases stayed unmatched. The CDR3 is made up of 15 amino acids. CDR1 is MNHEY and CDR2 is SMNVEV in the germline V gene (reference sequence).

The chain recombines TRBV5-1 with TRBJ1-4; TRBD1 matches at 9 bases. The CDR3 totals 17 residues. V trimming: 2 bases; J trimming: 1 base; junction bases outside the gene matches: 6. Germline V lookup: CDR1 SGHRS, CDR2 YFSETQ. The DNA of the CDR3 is TGCGCCAGCAGCTTTGGACAGGGGAGGAGAACTAATGAAAAACTGTTTTTT. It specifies CASSFGQGRRTNEKLFF.

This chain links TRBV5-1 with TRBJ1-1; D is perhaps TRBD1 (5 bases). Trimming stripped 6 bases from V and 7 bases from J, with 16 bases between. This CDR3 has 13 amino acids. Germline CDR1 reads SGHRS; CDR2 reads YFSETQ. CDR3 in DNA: TGCGCCAGCAATCTCGGGAGTGGGGGTGAAGCTTTCTTT. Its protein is CASNLGSGGEAFF.

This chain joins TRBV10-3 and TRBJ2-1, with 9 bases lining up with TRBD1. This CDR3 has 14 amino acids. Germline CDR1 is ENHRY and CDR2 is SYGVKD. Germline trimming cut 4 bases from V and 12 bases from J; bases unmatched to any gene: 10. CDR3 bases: TGTGCCATCAGTGTATCAGGGACAGGGACGGGGCAGTTCTTC. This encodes CAISVSGTGTGQFF.

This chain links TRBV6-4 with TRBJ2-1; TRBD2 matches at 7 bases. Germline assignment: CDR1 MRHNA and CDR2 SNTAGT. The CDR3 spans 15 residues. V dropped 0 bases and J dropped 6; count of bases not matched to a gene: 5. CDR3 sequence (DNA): TGTGCCAGCAGTGACTCGGCGGGAGAGTTCAATGAGCAGTTCTTC. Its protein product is CASSDSAGEFNEQFF.

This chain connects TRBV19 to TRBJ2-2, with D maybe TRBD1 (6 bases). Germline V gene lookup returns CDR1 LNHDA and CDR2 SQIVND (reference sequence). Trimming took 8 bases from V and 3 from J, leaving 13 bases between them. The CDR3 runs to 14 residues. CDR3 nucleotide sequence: TGTGCCAGTCGGGACATAGCCGACACCGGGGAGCTGTTTTTT. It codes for CASRDIADTGELFF.

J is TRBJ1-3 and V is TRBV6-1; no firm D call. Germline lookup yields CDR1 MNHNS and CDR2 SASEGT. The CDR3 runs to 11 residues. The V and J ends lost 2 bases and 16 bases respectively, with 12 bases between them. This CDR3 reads CASSEFGLRYF. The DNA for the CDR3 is TGTGCCAGCAGTGAATTCGGTTTGAGGTATTTT.

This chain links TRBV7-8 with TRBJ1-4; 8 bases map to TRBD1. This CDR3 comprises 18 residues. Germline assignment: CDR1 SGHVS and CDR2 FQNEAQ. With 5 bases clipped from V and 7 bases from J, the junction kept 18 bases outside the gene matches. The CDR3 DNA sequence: TGTGCCAGCAGCCGCGACAGGGGTCGCACGGAGAGTGGTGAAAAACTGTTTTTT. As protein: CASSRDRGRTESGEKLFF.

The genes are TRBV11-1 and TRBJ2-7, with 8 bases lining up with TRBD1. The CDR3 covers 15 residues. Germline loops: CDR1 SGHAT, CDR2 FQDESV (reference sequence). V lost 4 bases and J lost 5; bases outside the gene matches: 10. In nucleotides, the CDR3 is TGTGCCAGCAGCTCCTTAGACAGGGGTAGTAACGAGCAGTACTTC. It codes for CASSSLDRGSNEQYF. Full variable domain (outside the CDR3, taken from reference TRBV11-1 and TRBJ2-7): EAEVAQSPRYKITEKSQAVAFWCDPISGHATLYWYRQILGQGPELLVQFQDESVVDDSQLPKDRFSAERLKGVDSTLKIQPAELGDSAMYLCASSSLDRGSNEQYFGPGTRLTVT.

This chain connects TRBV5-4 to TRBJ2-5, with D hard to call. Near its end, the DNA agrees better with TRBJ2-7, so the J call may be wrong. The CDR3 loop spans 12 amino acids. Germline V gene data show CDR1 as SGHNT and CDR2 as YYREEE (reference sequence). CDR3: CASSLVPYEQYF. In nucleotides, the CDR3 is TGTGCCAGCAGCTTGGTCCCCTACGAGCAGTACTTC.

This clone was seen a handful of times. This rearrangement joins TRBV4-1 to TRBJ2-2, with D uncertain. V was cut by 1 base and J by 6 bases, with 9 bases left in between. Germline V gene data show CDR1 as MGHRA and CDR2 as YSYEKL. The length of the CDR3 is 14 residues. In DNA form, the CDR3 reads TGCGCCAGCAGCCAAGCCGAGTTGGCCGGGGAGCTGTTTTTT. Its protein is CASSQAELAGELFF.

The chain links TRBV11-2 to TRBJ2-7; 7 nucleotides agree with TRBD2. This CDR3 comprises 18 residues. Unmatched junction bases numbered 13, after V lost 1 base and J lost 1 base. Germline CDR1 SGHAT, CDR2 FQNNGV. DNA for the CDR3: TGTGCCAGCAGCTTAGGTACGTGGGGAGGGGCTCCTTCCTACGAGCAGTACTTC. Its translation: CASSLGTWGGAPSYEQYF.

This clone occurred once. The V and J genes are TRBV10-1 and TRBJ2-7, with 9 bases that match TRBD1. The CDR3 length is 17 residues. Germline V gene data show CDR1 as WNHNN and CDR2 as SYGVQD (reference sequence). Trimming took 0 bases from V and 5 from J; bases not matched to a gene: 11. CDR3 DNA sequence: TGCGCCAGCAGTGAGTCGGGAAAAGGGACAGGGTCCCACGAGCAGTACTTC. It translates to CASSESGKGTGSHEQYF.

The CDR3 DNA is TGTGCCAGCAGTGAATACGGGGTTGGTAGCTACGAGCAGTACTTC. This gives the protein CASSEYGVGSYEQYF. The chain joins TRBV2 to TRBJ2-7; maybe TRBD2 (5 bases). This CDR3 is built from 15 residues. Germline CDR1 reads SNHLY; CDR2 reads FYNNEI. V lost 2 bases and J lost 3, with 14 bases in between.

Here the CDR3 DNA reads TGTGCCAGCAGTGAAGGTAGGAGCGGGAGGGTTGACAATGAGCAGTTCTTC. Its translation: CASSEGRSGRVDNEQFF. V usage is TRBV6-1 and J usage is TRBJ2-1; 10 positions match TRBD2. V shed 1 base and J 5 bases; nucleotides not matched to a gene: 8. Per the germline V gene, CDR1 is MNHNS and CDR2 is SASEGT. The length of the CDR3 is 17 residues.

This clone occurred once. CDR3 sequence reads: CASSPGGGGYTF. The CDR3 region has the DNA TGTGCCAGCAGCCCGGGAGGGGGCGGCTACACCTTC. The chain has TRBV14 and TRBJ1-2; 7 bases are shared with TRBD1. CDR1 is SGHDN, CDR2 FVKESK, per germline. V dropped 4 bases and J dropped 8; count of bases not matched to a gene: 4. CDR3 size: 12 residues.

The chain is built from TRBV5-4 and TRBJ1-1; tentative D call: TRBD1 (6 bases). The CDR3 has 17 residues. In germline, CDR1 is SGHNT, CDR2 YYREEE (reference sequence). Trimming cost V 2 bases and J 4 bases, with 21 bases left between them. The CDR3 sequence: CASSLGRGGELSTEAFF. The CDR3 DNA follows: TGTGCCAGCAGCTTAGGGCGGGGGGGCGAGTTAAGCACTGAAGCTTTCTTT.

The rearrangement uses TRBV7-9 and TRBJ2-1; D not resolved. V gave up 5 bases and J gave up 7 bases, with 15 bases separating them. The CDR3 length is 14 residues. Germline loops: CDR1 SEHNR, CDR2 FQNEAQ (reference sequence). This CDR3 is CASSPLPQSNEQFF. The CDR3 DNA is TGTGCCAGCAGCCCCCTCCCCCAGTCGAATGAGCAGTTCTTC.

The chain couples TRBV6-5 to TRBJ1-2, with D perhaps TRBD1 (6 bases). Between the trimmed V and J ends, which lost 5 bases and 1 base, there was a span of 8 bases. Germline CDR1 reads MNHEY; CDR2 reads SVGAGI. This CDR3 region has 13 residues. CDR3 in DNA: TGTGCCAGCAGTCCGGACAGTAACTATGGCTACACCTTC. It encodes CASSPDSNYGYTF.

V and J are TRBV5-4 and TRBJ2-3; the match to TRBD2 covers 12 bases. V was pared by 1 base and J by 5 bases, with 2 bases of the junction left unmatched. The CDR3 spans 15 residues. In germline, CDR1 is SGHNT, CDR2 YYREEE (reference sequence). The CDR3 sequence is CASSLTSGRLDTQYF. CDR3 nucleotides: TGTGCCAGCAGCTTGACTAGCGGGAGGTTAGATACGCAGTATTTT.

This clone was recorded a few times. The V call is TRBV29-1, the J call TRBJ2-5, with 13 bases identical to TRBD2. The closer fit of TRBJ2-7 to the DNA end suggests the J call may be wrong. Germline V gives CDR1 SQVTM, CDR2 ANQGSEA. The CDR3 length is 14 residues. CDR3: CSVGTSGSIYEQYF. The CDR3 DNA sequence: TGCAGCGTTGGGACTAGCGGGAGTATCTACGAGCAGTACTTC.

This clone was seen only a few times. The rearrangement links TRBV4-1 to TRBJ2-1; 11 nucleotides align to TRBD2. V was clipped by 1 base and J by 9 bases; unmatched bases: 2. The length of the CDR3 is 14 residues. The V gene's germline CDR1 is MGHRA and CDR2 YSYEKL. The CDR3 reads CASSQAGLAVEQFF. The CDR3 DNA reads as TGCGCCAGCAGCCAAGCGGGACTAGCGGTTGAGCAGTTCTTC.

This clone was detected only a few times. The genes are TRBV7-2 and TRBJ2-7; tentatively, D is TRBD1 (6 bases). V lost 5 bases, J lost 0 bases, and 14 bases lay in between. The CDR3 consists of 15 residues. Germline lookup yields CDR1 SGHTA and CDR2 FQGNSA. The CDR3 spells CASSPGASSSYEQYF. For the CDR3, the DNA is TGTGCCAGCAGCCCAGGGGCCTCTAGCTCCTACGAGCAGTACTTC.

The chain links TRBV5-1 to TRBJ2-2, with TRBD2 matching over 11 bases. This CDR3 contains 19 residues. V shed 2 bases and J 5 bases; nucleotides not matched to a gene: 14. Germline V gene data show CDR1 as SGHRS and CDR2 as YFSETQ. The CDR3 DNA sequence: TGCGCCAGCAGCTTCTCCCCCCTAGGGCTAGCGGGAGGAACCGGGGAGCTGTTTTTT. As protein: CASSFSPLGLAGGTGELFF.

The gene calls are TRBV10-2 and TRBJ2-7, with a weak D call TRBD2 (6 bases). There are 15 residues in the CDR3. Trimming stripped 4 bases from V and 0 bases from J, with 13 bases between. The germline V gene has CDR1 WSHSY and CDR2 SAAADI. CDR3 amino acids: CASSGIADPSYEQYF. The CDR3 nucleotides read TGCGCCAGCAGTGGGATAGCGGATCCCTCCTACGAGCAGTACTTC.

CDR3 bases: TGTGCCAGCGGCAGACTAGCGGGAGTTTTTACCGGGGAGCTGTTTTTT. Protein product: CASGRLAGVFTGELFF. The gene calls are TRBV7-8 and TRBJ2-2, with TRBD2 matching over 12 bases. With 8 bases clipped from V and 5 bases from J, the junction kept 9 bases outside the gene matches. Germline lookup yields CDR1 SGHVS and CDR2 FQNEAQ. The CDR3 has 16 residues.

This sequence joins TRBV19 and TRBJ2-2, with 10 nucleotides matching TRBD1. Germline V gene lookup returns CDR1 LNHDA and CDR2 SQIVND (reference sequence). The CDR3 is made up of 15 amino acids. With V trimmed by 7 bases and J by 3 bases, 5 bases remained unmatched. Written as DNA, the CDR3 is TGTGCCAGTACCGACAGGGGGCCCTACACCGGGGAGCTGTTTTTT. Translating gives CASTDRGPYTGELFF.

The CDR3 sequence: CASSFGWTDSSDTGELFF. In nucleotides, the CDR3 is TGTGCCAGCAGCTTTGGATGGACAGACAGCTCGGACACCGGGGAGCTGTTTTTT. The V call is TRBV11-2, the J call TRBJ2-2; possible D gene TRBD1, 6 bases. V lost 3 bases to trimming and J lost 3 bases, with 20 bases between them. This CDR3 is built from 18 residues. Germline CDR1 reads SGHAT; CDR2 reads FQNNGV.